This T cell receptor (beta chain) emerged from a study of cytomegalovirus exposure and HLA in healthy donors. V dropped 6 bases and J dropped 1; count of bases not matched to a gene: 2. Germline V gene sequence: CDR1 SGDLS, CDR2 YYNGEE. The CDR3 runs 14 residues. Note on this clone: Its matching antigen is unknown.

The PCR was carried out with 60 Vbeta primers and 13 Jbeta primers. The assay was immunoSEQ multiplex PCR, and TCRdb's table has in-frame clones only and misses some. Of more than 90,000 clones listed, 80% to 85% are singletons. Study findings and constraints: TCR beta sequences numbering 15,000 to 20,000 were associated with HLA alleles at 0.05 false discovery rate in a later analysis.

Everyone who donated was a healthy bone marrow donor. The receptor comes from a man aged 25 to 45 in good health and CMV-seropositive. Sequencing was carried out using PBMCs. The rearrangement links TRBV9 to TRBJ2-2, with 8 bases matching TRBD2. The DNA for the CDR3 is TGTGCCAGCAAGAGCGGGAGGAACACCGGGGAGCTGTTTTTT. Protein: CASKSGRNTGELFF.